The 14 T cell receptor beta chains presented below share a single source sample, sequenced in a study of blood T cell repertoires in COVID-19 (dated by TCRdb to 2020 to 2022). To prepare the library, the immunoSEQ multiplex PCR assay was applied. Imported from immuneACCESS, the table was reduced by TCRdb to in-frame sequences with V and J called. These copies leave out some clones; in studies compared against another copy, an unresolved V gene accounts for under half, and the cause of the remainder is not known. The sample yields a few hundred thousand clones; about nine tenths were counted once. The top ten clonotypes cover 6.3% of the sample. Specimen: peripheral blood. Source of these receptors: a woman aged 50 to 60 with COVID-19, enrolled during active disease.

The genes are TRBV27 and TRBJ1-2; 9 bases match TRBD1. This CDR3 contains 14 residues. The V gene end was trimmed by 5 bases and the J gene end by 7 bases; junction bases not matched to a gene: 8. The germline gives CDR1 MNHEY, CDR2 SMNVEV (reference sequence). CDR3 protein: CASSPWTGVAGYTF. As DNA, the CDR3 is TGTGCCAGCAGTCCATGGACAGGGGTCGCTGGCTACACCTTC.

The chain links TRBV2 to TRBJ2-1, with 7 bases that match TRBD2. Germline V gives CDR1 SNHLY, CDR2 FYNNEI. This CDR3 is built from 14 residues. The trim removed 10 bases at V and 6 bases at J, leaving 12 bases unmatched. Here the CDR3 reads CATKRERLLNEQFF. The CDR3 region has the DNA TGTGCCACCAAGCGGGAAAGATTGCTCAATGAGCAGTTCTTC.

The chain uses TRBV5-1 and TRBJ2-2, with TRBD1 identical over 9 bases. Germline CDR1 reads SGHRS; CDR2 reads YFSETQ. The CDR3 has 16 amino acids. After removal of 5 bases from V and 4 bases from J, the junction contained 9 bases not matched to a gene. The CDR3 nucleotides are TGCGCCAGCAGGGAAGACAGGGGGATGCCCACCGGGGAGCTGTTTTTT. Encoded protein: CASREDRGMPTGELFF. The full variable domain, in which reference TRBV5-1 and TRBJ2-2 provide the parts outside the CDR3, is KAGVTQTPRYLIKTRGQQVTLSCSPISGHRSVSWYQQTPGQGLQFLFEYFSETQRNKGNFPGRFSGRQFSNSRSEMNVSTLELGDSALYLCASREDRGMPTGELFFGEGSRLTVL.

CDR3 in DNA: TGTGCCAGCAGCTTAAATGTCGGGGAGCAGTACTTC. This translates into CASSLNVGEQYF. V is TRBV11-2 and J is TRBJ2-7; D is unresolved. This CDR3 has 12 amino acids. Germline V lookup: CDR1 SGHAT, CDR2 FQNNGV. Trimming took 2 bases from V and 7 from J, leaving 9 bases between them.

V is TRBV18 and J is TRBJ2-7, with 7 nucleotides matching TRBD1. The germline V gene has CDR1 KGHSH and CDR2 LQKENI. The V segment lost 3 bases and the J segment 2 bases; nucleotides outside the gene matches: 7. This CDR3 region has 15 residues. The CDR3 spells CASSPGRQGTYEQYF. In nucleotides, the CDR3 is TGTGCCAGCTCACCTGGGAGACAGGGCACCTACGAGCAGTACTTC.

The rearrangement links TRBV27 to TRBJ2-7; 12 bases are a match to TRBD2. V lost 4 bases to trimming and J lost 1 base; unmatched junction nucleotides: 8. CDR3 size: 17 residues. Per germline, CDR1 MNHEY and CDR2 SMNVEV (reference sequence). The CDR3 nucleotides are TGTGCCAGCAGTTCAACCAGCACTAGCGGGAGGTCCTACGAGCAGTACTTC. Its protein is CASSSTSTSGRSYEQYF.

The chain uses TRBV5-6 and TRBJ2-1; 11 positions agree with TRBD2. The CDR3 is 15 amino acids. Losses at the gene ends were 0 bases for V and 10 bases for J; bases not matched to a gene: 6. Per the germline V gene, CDR1 is SGHDT and CDR2 is YYEEEE. The CDR3 protein is CASSLELAGAYEQFF. CDR3 sequence (DNA): TGTGCCAGCAGCTTGGAACTAGCGGGAGCCTACGAGCAGTTCTTC. Variable domain in full (rest from reference TRBV5-6 and TRBJ2-1): DAGVTQSPTHLIKTRGQQVTLRCSPKSGHDTVSWYQQALGQGPQFIFQYYEEEERQRGNFPDRFSGHQFPNYSSELNVNALLLGDSALYLCASSLELAGAYEQFFGPGTRLTVL.

The chain combines TRBV4-3 with TRBJ2-1, with 10 positions matching TRBD2. Germline trimming cut 7 bases from V and 8 bases from J; bases unmatched to any gene: 11. CDR1 and CDR2 (germline): LGHNA, YSLEER. This CDR3 has 15 amino acids. CDR3 amino acids: CASIRSLAGDYEQFF. The CDR3 nucleotides are TGCGCCAGCATACGATCTCTAGCGGGAGATTATGAGCAGTTCTTC.

By its share, this clone is medium-sized (0.01 to 0.1%). V usage is TRBV13 and J usage is TRBJ1-5, with a possible D match to TRBD1 (5 bases). Trimming stripped 5 bases from V and 4 bases from J, with 12 bases between. This CDR3 contains 14 residues. Per the germline V gene, CDR1 is PRHDT and CDR2 is FYEKMQ (reference sequence). CDR3 DNA sequence: TGTGCCAGCAGCGCAGGGTCGCTGAATCAGCCCCAGCATTTT. Residues: CASSAGSLNQPQHF.

The gene calls are TRBV9 and TRBJ2-1, with 11 bases matching TRBD1. The trim removed 6 bases at V and 3 bases at J, leaving 8 bases unmatched. Germline V lookup: CDR1 SGDLS, CDR2 YYNGEE. CDR3 length: 16 residues. In nucleotides, the CDR3 is TGTGCCAGCATCCCTAGCGGGACAGGGGGCTACAATGAGCAGTTCTTC. This gives the protein CASIPSGTGGYNEQFF.

CDR3 in amino acids: CASSQGATYEQYF. In DNA, the CDR3 is TGTGCCAGCAGCCAAGGAGCTACCTACGAGCAGTACTTC. The gene calls are TRBV3-1 (or the pseudogene TRBV3-2) and TRBJ2-7; D is uncertain. The V and J ends lost 1 base and 2 bases respectively, with 6 bases between them. CDR3 size: 13 residues. Germline CDR1 and CDR2: LGHDT and YNNKEL (reference sequence).

This clone was observed a few times. The chain carries TRBV30 and TRBJ1-4, with TRBD1 matching 9 bases. Per the germline V gene, CDR1 is GTSNPN and CDR2 is SVGIG (reference sequence). This CDR3 comprises 14 residues. Trimming cost V 3 bases and J 7 bases; bases outside gene matches: 6. The CDR3 coding sequence is TGTGCCTGGAGGCAACCGGGACAGGGTGAAAAACTGTTTTTT. This translates into CAWRQPGQGEKLFF.

The chain combines TRBV18 with TRBJ2-3; 7 bases agree with TRBD2. Per germline, CDR1 KGHSH and CDR2 LQKENI. The CDR3 runs to 15 residues. V was pared by 3 bases and J by 4 bases, with 7 bases of the junction left unmatched. CDR3 region: CASSPQRDQPDTQYF. The CDR3, as DNA: TGTGCCAGCTCACCCCAGCGGGACCAACCAGATACGCAGTATTTT.

This clone was seen once. This sequence joins TRBV11-3 and TRBJ2-1; 7 positions match TRBD1. The length of the CDR3 is 17 residues. After removal of 5 bases from V and 6 bases from J, the junction contained 16 bases not matched to a gene. Germline V CDR1 and CDR2: SGHNT, YENEEA. The CDR3 here is CASSPRWTGILPNEQFF. The CDR3 DNA is TGTGCCAGCAGCCCTAGGTGGACAGGCATACTCCCCAATGAGCAGTTCTTC.